What follows are 22 T cell receptor beta chains derived from one specimen sequenced in a study of blood T cell repertoires in COVID-19. The data were produced by immunoSEQ multiplex PCR, yet TCRdb's version contains in-frame clones alone and is incomplete. The data show under 400,000 clones, approximately 86% seen once. Sequencing was carried out using PBMCs or T cells enriched from blood (not recorded which). These receptors all stem from a woman in her 40s with acute COVID-19.

This chain connects TRBV18 to TRBJ1-2; D unresolved. CDR3 size: 13 residues. Germline CDR1 is KGHSH and CDR2 is LQKENI. V was cut by 2 bases and J by 5 bases, with 9 bases left in between. CDR3 protein: CASSPLELYGYTF. The DNA of the CDR3 is TGTGCCAGCTCACCATTGGAGCTATATGGCTACACCTTC.

There are many counts of this clone. This chain links TRBV4-1 with TRBJ1-1, with TRBD1 as a possible D gene (5 bases). This CDR3 is 15 amino acids long. V was trimmed by 0 bases and J by 0 bases, leaving 8 bases between them. The germline gives CDR1 MGHRA, CDR2 YSYEKL. The DNA of the CDR3 is TGCGCCAGCAGCCAAGAAGCACAGGTGAACACTGAAGCTTTCTTT. Translated: CASSQEAQVNTEAFF.

The chain couples TRBV24-1 to TRBJ2-2; 11 positions agree with TRBD2. Trimming removed 7 bases from V and 1 base from J; junction bases left unmatched: 10. The length of the CDR3 is 18 residues. In germline, CDR1 is KGHDR, CDR2 SFDVKD. The CDR3 region is CATRILAGVRRNTGELFF. CDR3 DNA: TGTGCCACCAGGATACTAGCGGGAGTGAGACGGAACACCGGGGAGCTGTTTTTT.

V gene TRBV23-1 combines with J gene TRBJ1-4, with D unresolved. TRBV23-1 is recorded as an ORF, its role being uncertain. The CDR3 is 14 residues long. The V end lost 5 bases, the J end lost 3 bases, and 10 bases lay between the germline ends. This chain's CDR3 is CASSFPVANEKLFF. DNA for the CDR3: TGCGCCAGCAGTTTTCCCGTAGCTAATGAAAAACTGTTTTTT.

This chain joins TRBV13 and TRBJ2-3, with D perhaps matching TRBD1 (5 bases). The V end was cut by 5 bases, the J end by 6 bases, with 15 bases between. The CDR3 consists of 14 residues. Germline assignment: CDR1 PRHDT and CDR2 FYEKMQ (reference sequence). The CDR3 nucleotides are TGTGCCAGCAGCCGCAGGGTGTTTGGGGATACGCAGTATTTT. Its translation: CASSRRVFGDTQYF.

The chain joins TRBV2 to TRBJ1-2; D gene ambiguous. Germline loops: CDR1 SNHLY, CDR2 FYNNEI. The V and J ends lost 3 bases and 4 bases respectively, with 9 bases between them. The CDR3 spans 13 residues. The CDR3, as DNA: TGTGCCAGCAGTGATCCCGGGGTCTATGGCTACACCTTC. Its translation is CASSDPGVYGYTF.

This chain connects TRBV28 to TRBJ1-2; no clear D gene. Per germline, CDR1 MDHEN and CDR2 SYDVKM. The CDR3 is 17 amino acids. Trimming removed 2 bases at V and 4 bases at J, with 20 bases between. The CDR3, as DNA: TGTGCCAGCAGTTTACGACCAGGAGGAGGGCCAGGCTATGGCTACACCTTC. It encodes CASSLRPGGGPGYGYTF.

The chain uses TRBV7-2 and TRBJ2-1; D is perhaps TRBD1 (6 bases). The V gene lost 3 bases and the J gene lost 8 bases, with 11 bases spanning the gap. Per the germline V gene, CDR1 is SGHTA and CDR2 is FQGNSA. The CDR3 consists of 13 residues. CDR3 amino acids: CASSFRTADEQFF. The CDR3 DNA sequence: TGTGCCAGCAGCTTCAGGACAGCGGATGAGCAGTTCTTC.

This clone was observed a handful of times. This chain links TRBV4-1 with TRBJ1-1; D not certain. The CDR3 contains 17 residues. V dropped 1 base and J dropped 0 bases, with 15 bases sitting between them. Germline CDR1 MGHRA, CDR2 YSYEKL. The CDR3 DNA is TGCGCCAGCAGCCAAGGTCTGTGGAGTGCGATGAACACTGAAGCTTTCTTT. It codes for CASSQGLWSAMNTEAFF.

This chain links TRBV2 with TRBJ1-2; TRBD1 matches 10 bases. The junction had 6 bases not matched to a gene; V was cut back by 1 base and J by 7 bases. Germline values: CDR1 SNHLY, CDR2 FYNNEI. The CDR3 runs to 15 residues. CDR3 region: CASSEGQGAGGGYTF. The DNA for the CDR3 is TGTGCCAGCAGTGAAGGACAGGGGGCCGGAGGTGGCTACACCTTC. The full variable domain, with the rest looked up from reference TRBV2 and TRBJ1-2, is EPEVTQTPSHQVTQMGQEVILRCVPISNHLYFYWYRQILGQKVEFLVSFYNNEISEKSEIFDDQFSVERPDGSNFTLKIRSTKLEDSAMYFCASSEGQGAGGGYTFGSGTRLTVV.

CDR3 protein: CASSKRQKSSYNEQFF. The CDR3 DNA follows: TGTGCCAGTAGTAAGAGACAGAAAAGCTCCTACAATGAGCAGTTCTTC. This rearrangement joins TRBV19 to TRBJ2-1; D might be TRBD1 (5 bases). Germline CDR1 LNHDA, CDR2 SQIVND (reference sequence). V was pared by 4 bases and J by 0 bases, with 13 bases between. The CDR3 has 16 residues. The complete variable domain, with remaining parts taken from reference TRBV19 and TRBJ2-1, reads DGGITQSPKYLFRKEGQNVTLSCEQNLNHDAMYWYRQDPGQGLRLIYYSQIVNDFQKGDIAEGYSVSREKKESFPLTVTSAQKNPTAFYLCASSKRQKSSYNEQFFGPGTRLTVL.

This clone showed up just once. The CDR3 spells CASSQEGAPGNTIYF. CDR3 sequence (DNA): TGCGCCAGCAGCCAAGAAGGGGCCCCTGGAAACACCATATATTTT. The chain has TRBV4-1 and TRBJ1-3; TRBD1 might be the D (5 bases). The CDR3 contains 15 residues. Between the trimmed V and J ends, which lost 0 bases and 2 bases, there was a span of 8 bases. Germline V lookup: CDR1 MGHRA, CDR2 YSYEKL.

This chain uses TRBV2 with TRBJ1-4, with 7 nucleotides matching TRBD1. V trimming: 4 bases; J trimming: 0 bases; junction bases outside the gene matches: 8. Germline V lookup: CDR1 SNHLY, CDR2 FYNNEI. The CDR3 has 17 residues. The CDR3 spells CASSATQGRATNEKLFF. As DNA, the CDR3 is TGTGCCAGCAGTGCGACACAGGGGCGTGCAACTAATGAAAAACTGTTTTTT.

This chain links TRBV18 with TRBJ1-5; D is possibly TRBD1 (5 bases). V gave up 6 bases and J gave up 0 bases, with 21 bases separating them. Germline lookup yields CDR1 KGHSH and CDR2 LQKENI. This CDR3 is built from 18 residues. This CDR3 reads CASSNGHPVSYSNQPQHF. In nucleotides, the CDR3 is TGTGCCAGCTCCAACGGACACCCCGTTTCGTATAGCAATCAGCCCCAGCATTTT.

The chain couples TRBV9 to TRBJ1-1, with 8 bases aligning to TRBD1. The CDR3 is made up of 15 amino acids. Trimming at V came to 0 bases and at J to 1 base, leaving 2 bases not matched to a gene. CDR1 is SGDLS and CDR2 is YYNGEE in the germline V gene. The CDR3 DNA follows: TGTGCCAGCAGCGTAGACGACAGGGGGAACACTGAAGCTTTCTTT. Its protein product is CASSVDDRGNTEAFF. Full variable domain (remainder filled in from reference TRBV9 and TRBJ1-1): DSGVTQTPKHLITATGQRVTLRCSPRSGDLSVYWYQQSLDQGLQFLIQYYNGEERAKGNILERFSAQQFPDLHSELNLSSLELGDSALYFCASSVDDRGNTEAFFGQGTRLTVV.

This chain connects TRBV5-4 to TRBJ2-1, with TRBD2 identical over 10 bases. The germline V gene encodes CDR1 SGHNT and CDR2 YYREEE (reference sequence). CDR3 size: 15 residues. Trimming took 4 bases from V and 6 from J; bases not matched to a gene: 7. The CDR3 loop reads CASSGGASGGNEQFF. CDR3 bases: TGTGCCAGCAGCGGTGGGGCTAGCGGGGGCAATGAGCAGTTCTTC.

The chain has TRBV15 and TRBJ2-1; possible D gene TRBD1, 5 bases. This CDR3 contains 17 residues. Between the trimmed V and J ends, which lost 4 bases and 5 bases, there was a span of 21 bases. CDR1 is LNHNV, CDR2 YYDKDF, per germline (reference sequence). The CDR3 region is CATSKMVSVGRDNEQFF. The CDR3 bases are TGTGCCACCAGCAAGATGGTGAGTGTAGGCAGGGACAATGAGCAGTTCTTC. Full variable domain (outside the CDR3, taken from reference TRBV15 and TRBJ2-1): DAMVIQNPRYQVTQFGKPVTLSCSQTLNHNVMYWYQQKSSQAPKLLFHYYDKDFNNEADTPDNFQSRRPNTSFCFLDIRSPGLGDTAMYLCATSKMVSVGRDNEQFFGPGTRLTVL.

This chain uses TRBV27 with TRBJ2-7, with 7 bases aligning to TRBD1. CDR1 is MNHEY and CDR2 is SMNVEV in the germline V gene (reference sequence). This CDR3 contains 13 residues. The V gene end was trimmed by 8 bases and the J gene end by 4 bases; junction bases not matched to a gene: 8. The CDR3 DNA is TGTGCCAGCGGAGCGGACAGGTGGTACGAGCAGTACTTC. Its translation: CASGADRWYEQYF.

This clone was picked up many times. CDR3 DNA sequence: TGTGCCAGCAGCGTATGGACAGGGGATGAACTGAACACCGGGGAGCTGTTTTTT. Its protein product is CASSVWTGDELNTGELFF. The V call is TRBV9, the J call TRBJ2-2; 9 positions match TRBD1. There are 18 residues in the CDR3. Germline values: CDR1 SGDLS, CDR2 YYNGEE. With V trimmed by 1 base and J by 1 base, 8 bases remained unmatched.

The rearrangement uses TRBV7-2 and TRBJ2-7; 10 nucleotides align to TRBD1. J lost 2 bases, V lost 4 bases, and 8 bases had no gene match. The CDR3 covers 16 residues. Per the germline V gene, CDR1 is SGHTA and CDR2 is FQGNSA. The CDR3 reads CASSSTDRGRPYEQYF. The CDR3 coding sequence is TGTGCCAGCAGCTCCACGGACAGGGGGAGACCCTACGAGCAGTACTTC.

This sequence joins TRBV7-9 and TRBJ1-2; a weak D match, TRBD1 (5 bases). Trimming took 6 bases from V and 2 from J, leaving 7 bases between them. Germline lookup yields CDR1 SEHNR and CDR2 FQNEAQ (reference sequence). The CDR3 length is 12 residues. CDR3 DNA sequence: TGTGCCAGCAGACAGGAGAACTATGGCTACACCTTC. Protein: CASRQENYGYTF.

The rearrangement uses TRBV18 and TRBJ1-4; maybe TRBD1 (5 bases). V shed 3 bases and J shed 5 bases, with 10 bases lying between them. This CDR3 comprises 14 residues. Germline CDR1 KGHSH, CDR2 LQKENI. CDR3 DNA: TGTGCCAGCTCACCCAGGGAATCGAATGAAAAACTGTTTTTT. The encoded protein is CASSPRESNEKLFF.